This TCR beta chain was obtained from a study of neurological immune-mediated disorders. CDR1 and CDR2 (germline): LGHNA, YNFKEQ. This CDR3 has 16 residues. Trimming left V 0 bases short and J 7 bases short, with 15 bases between. This clonotype was seen repeatedly, ten times or more. Time point defined: longitudinal time-point 3. TCRdb re-called the 5' RACE reads with MiXCR, one entry per CDR3 protein. This sample has some 43,000 distinct CDR3 sequences; over 9.5% occur once, and the top ten carry approximately 9%. The V call is TRBV4-2, the J call TRBJ1-4; D unclear. This TCR was sampled from a male donor with HTLV-1-associated myelopathy (HAM/TSP). The sample comprised PBMCs. The CDR3 here is CASSQDSIGSSEKLFF. The DNA for the CDR3 is TGTGCCAGCAGCCAAGATTCGATTGGGAGTAGTGAAAAACTGTTTTTT.